This TCR beta chain stems from a study of shared clonotypes between healthy human individuals. A 200 ng quantity of DNA, tens of thousands of T cell genomes, went into the sorted-subset replicate PCRs. The repertoire was sequenced with immunoSEQ multiplex PCR; TCRdb's copy has only in-frame clones and lacks some. The table lists hundreds of thousands of clones, around 72% of them singletons. On this clone: Its antigen is undetermined. Within the sample, other DNA sequences also encode this same CDR3.

CDR1 and CDR2 from the germline V gene are LNHDA and SQIVND (reference sequence). This CDR3 contains 14 residues. V was clipped by 4 bases and J by 0 bases, with 9 bases between them. Findings and limits, study-wide: Incompleteness in sorted-subset sequencing, despite large depth, was shown by rarefaction. Clonotype sharing among the donors was expected to vary with sequencing depth.

This sequence originates from a woman between 25 and 40 years old in good health. Sequences were obtained from memory CD4+ T cells sorted from blood. Subset: CD45RA-negative fraction. This chain joins TRBV19 and TRBJ1-1; D not resolved. The CDR3 loop reads CASSTGEMNTEAFF. The DNA of the CDR3 is TGTGCCAGTAGTACGGGAGAAATGAACACTGAAGCTTTCTTT.